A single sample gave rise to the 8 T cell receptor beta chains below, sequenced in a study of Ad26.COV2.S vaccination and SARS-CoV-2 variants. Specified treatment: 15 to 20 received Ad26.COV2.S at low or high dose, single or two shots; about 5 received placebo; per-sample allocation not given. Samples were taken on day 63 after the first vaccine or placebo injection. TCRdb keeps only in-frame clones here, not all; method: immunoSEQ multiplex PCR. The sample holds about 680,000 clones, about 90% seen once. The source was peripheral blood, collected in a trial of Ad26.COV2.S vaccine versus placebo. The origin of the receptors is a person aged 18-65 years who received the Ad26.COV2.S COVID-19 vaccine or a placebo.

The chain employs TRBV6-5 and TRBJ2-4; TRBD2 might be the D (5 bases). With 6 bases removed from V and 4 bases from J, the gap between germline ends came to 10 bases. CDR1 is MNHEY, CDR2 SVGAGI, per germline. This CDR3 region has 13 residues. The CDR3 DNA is TGTGCCAGCAGACCCGGGGTAAAAAACATTCAGTACTTC. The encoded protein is CASRPGVKNIQYF.

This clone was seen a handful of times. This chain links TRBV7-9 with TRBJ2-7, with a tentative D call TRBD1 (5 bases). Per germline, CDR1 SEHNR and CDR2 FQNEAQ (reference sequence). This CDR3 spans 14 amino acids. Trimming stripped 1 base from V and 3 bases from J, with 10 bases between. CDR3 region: CASSLDAGYYEQYF. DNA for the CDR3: TGTGCCAGCAGCTTAGATGCAGGGTACTACGAGCAGTACTTC.

The CDR3 DNA is TGTGCCAGCAGCTTGGTCCGGGACTATAGCTACGAGCAGTACTTC. Its protein product is CASSLVRDYSYEQYF. The rearrangement uses TRBV5-6 and TRBJ2-7; 7 bases match TRBD2. V gave up 0 bases and J gave up 3 bases; unmatched junction bases: 6. CDR3 size: 15 residues. Germline-derived CDR1 and CDR2 are SGHDT and YYEEEE.

The CDR3 DNA reads TGTGCCAGCAGTGTGGGACAGAAGAACACTGAAGCTTTCTTT. It translates to CASSVGQKNTEAFF. This chain connects TRBV2 to TRBJ1-1, with TRBD1 matching 7 bases. The CDR3 length is 14 residues. V lost 4 bases and J lost 1; bases outside the gene matches: 3. Germline V gives CDR1 SNHLY, CDR2 FYNNEI.

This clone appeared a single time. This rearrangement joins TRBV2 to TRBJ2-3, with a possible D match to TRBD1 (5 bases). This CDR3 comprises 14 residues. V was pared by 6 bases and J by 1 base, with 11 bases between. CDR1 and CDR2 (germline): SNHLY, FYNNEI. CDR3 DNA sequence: TGTGCCAGCAGACAAGGACAAGGCACAGATACGCAGTATTTT. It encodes CASRQGQGTDTQYF.

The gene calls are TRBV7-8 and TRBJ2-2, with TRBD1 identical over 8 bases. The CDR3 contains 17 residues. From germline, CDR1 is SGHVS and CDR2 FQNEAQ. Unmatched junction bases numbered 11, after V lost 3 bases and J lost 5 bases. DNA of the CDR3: TGTGCCAGCAGCTTGCCCCGGACAGGGCGCGGGACCGGGGAGCTGTTTTTT. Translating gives CASSLPRTGRGTGELFF.

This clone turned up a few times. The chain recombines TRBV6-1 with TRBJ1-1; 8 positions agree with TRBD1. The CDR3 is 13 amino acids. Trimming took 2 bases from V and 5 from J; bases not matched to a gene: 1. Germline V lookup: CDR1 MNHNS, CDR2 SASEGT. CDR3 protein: CASSEHRGTEAFF. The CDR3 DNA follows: TGTGCCAGCAGTGAACACAGGGGGACTGAAGCTTTCTTT.

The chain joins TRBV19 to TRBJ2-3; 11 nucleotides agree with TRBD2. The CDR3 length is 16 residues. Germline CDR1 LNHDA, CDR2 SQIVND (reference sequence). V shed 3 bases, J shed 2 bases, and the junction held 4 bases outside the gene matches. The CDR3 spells CASSITSGSYTDTQYF. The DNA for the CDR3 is TGTGCCAGTAGTATCACTAGCGGGAGTTACACAGATACGCAGTATTTT.